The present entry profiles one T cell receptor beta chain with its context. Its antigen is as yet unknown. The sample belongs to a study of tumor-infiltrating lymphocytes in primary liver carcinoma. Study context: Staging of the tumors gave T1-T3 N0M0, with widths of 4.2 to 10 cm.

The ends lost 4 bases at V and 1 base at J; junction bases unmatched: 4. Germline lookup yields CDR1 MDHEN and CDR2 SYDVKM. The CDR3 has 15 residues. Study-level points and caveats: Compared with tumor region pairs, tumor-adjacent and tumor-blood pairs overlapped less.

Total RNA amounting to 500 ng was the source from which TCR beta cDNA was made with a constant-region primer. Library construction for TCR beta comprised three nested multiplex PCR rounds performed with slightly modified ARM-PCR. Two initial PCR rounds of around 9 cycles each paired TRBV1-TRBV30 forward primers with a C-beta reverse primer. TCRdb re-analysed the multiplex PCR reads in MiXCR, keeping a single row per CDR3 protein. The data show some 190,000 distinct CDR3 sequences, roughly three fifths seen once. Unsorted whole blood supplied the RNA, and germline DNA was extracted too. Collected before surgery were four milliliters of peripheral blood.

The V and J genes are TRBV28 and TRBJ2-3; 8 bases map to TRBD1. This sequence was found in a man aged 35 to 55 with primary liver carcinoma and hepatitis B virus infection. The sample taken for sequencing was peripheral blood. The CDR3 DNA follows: TGTGCCAGCAGTTCTGTGGACAGGGGCACAGATACGCAGTATTTT. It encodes CASSSVDRGTDTQYF.